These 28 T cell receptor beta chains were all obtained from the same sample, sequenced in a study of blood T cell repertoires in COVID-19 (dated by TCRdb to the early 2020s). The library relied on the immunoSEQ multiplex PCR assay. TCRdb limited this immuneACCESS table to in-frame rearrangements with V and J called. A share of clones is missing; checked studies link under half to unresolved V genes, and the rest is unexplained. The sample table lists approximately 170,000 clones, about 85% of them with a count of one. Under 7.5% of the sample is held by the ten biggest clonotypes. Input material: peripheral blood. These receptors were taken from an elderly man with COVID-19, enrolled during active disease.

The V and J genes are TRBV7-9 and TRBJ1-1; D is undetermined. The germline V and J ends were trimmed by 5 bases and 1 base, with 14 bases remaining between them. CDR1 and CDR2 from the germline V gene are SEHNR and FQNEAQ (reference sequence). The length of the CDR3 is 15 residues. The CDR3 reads CASSGGGRENTEAFF. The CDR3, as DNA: TGTGCCAGCAGCGGAGGAGGGAGGGAGAACACTGAAGCTTTCTTT.

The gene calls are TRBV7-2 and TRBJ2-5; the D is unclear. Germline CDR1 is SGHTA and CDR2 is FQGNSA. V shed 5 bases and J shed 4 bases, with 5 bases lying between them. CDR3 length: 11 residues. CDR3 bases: TGTGCCAGCAGCCCCCGAGAGACCCAGTACTTC. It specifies CASSPRETQYF.

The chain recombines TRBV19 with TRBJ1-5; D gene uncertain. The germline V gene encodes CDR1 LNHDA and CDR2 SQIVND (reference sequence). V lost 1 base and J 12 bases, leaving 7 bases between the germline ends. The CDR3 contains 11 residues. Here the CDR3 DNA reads TGTGCCAGTAGTATAGGCAGATACCAGCATTTT. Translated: CASSIGRYQHF.

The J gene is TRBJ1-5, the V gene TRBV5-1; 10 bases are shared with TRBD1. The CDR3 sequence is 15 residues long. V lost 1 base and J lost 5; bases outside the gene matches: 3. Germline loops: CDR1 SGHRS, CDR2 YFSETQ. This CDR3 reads CASSLSGTGDQPQHF. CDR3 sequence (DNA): TGCGCCAGCAGCTTGTCCGGGACAGGGGATCAGCCCCAGCATTTT.

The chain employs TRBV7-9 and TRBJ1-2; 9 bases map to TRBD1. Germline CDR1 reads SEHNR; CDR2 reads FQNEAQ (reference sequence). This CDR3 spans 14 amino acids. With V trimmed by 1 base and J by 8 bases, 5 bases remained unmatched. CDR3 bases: TGTGCCAGCAGCTTAGGGGACAGGGCTTTAGGCTACACCTTC. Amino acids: CASSLGDRALGYTF.

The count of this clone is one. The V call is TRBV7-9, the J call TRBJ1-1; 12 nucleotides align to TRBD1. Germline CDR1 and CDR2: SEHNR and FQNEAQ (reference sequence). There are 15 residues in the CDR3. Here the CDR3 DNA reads TGTACCGGGGGGACAGGGGGCCTCTCGGTCGCTGAAGCTTTCTTT. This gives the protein CTGGTGGLSVAEAFF.

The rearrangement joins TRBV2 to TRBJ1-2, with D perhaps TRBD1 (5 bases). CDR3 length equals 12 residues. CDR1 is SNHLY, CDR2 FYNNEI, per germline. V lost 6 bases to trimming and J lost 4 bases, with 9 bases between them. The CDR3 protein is CASRRGIYGYTF. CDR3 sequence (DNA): TGTGCCAGCAGAAGGGGAATCTATGGCTACACCTTC.

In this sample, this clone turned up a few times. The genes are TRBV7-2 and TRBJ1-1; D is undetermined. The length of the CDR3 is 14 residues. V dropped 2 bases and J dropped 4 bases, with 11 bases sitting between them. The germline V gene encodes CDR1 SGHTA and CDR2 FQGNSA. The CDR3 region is CASSLFASVTEAFF. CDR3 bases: TGTGCCAGCAGCTTATTCGCGTCGGTCACTGAAGCTTTCTTT.

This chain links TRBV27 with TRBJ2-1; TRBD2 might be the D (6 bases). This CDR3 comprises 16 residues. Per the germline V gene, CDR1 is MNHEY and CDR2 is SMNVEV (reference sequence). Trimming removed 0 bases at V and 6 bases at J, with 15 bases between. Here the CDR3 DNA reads TGTGCCAGCAGTTTATCGGCGGGACTCCTTCCCAATGAGCAGTTCTTC. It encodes CASSLSAGLLPNEQFF.

CDR3: CASSLRGDNTGELFF. In DNA, the CDR3 is TGTGCCAGCAGCTTACGGGGAGATAACACCGGGGAGCTGTTTTTT. V is TRBV7-7 and J is TRBJ2-2, with D possibly TRBD2 on 5 matching bases. V was pared by 2 bases and J by 2 bases, with 9 bases between. The germline CDR1 and CDR2 sequences are SSHAT and FNYEAQ (reference sequence). The CDR3 consists of 15 residues.

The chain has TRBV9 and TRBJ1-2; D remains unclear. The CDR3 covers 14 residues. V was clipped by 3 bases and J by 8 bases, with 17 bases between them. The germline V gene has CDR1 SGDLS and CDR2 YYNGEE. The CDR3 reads CASSAEGRGGGYTF. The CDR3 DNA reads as TGTGCCAGCAGCGCAGAAGGCCGGGGTGGGGGCTACACCTTC.

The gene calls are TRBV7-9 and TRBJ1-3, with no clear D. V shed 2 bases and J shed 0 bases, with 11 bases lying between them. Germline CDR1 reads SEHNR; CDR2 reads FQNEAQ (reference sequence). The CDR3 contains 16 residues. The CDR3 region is CASSLILGSSGNTIYF. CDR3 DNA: TGTGCCAGCAGCTTAATATTAGGGAGCTCTGGAAACACCATATATTTT.

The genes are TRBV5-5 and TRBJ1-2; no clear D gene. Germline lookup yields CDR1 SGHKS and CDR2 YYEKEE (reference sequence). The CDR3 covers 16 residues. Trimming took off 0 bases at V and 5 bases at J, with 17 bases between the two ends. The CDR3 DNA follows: TGTGCCAGCAGCTTGGGTGGGAGTCGGACCACGTATGGCTACACCTTC. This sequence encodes CASSLGGSRTTYGYTF.

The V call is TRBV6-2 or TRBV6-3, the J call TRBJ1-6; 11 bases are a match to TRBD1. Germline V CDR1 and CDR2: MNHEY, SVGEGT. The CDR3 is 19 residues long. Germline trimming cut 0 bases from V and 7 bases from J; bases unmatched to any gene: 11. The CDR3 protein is CASSYSPGQGDLNNSPLHF. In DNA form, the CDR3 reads TGTGCCAGCAGTTACTCCCCGGGACAGGGGGATTTGAACAATTCACCCCTCCACTTT.

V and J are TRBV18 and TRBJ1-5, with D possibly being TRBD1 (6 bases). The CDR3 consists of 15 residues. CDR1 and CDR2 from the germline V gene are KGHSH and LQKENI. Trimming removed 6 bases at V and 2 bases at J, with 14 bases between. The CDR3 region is CASSPKGGGNQPQHF. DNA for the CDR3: TGTGCCAGCTCCCCTAAGGGGGGGGGCAATCAGCCCCAGCATTTT.

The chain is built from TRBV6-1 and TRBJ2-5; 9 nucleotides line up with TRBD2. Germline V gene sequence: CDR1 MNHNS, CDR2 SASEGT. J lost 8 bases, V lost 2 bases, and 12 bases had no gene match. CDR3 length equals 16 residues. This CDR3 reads CASSENTAGGAGTQYF. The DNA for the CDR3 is TGTGCCAGCAGTGAAAATACTGCGGGGGGGGCGGGAACCCAGTACTTC.

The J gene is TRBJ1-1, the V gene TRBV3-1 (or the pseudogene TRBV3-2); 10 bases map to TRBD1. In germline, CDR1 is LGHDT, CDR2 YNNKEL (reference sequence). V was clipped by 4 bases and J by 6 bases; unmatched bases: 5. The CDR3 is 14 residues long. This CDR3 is CASSRGTGAAEAFF. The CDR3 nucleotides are TGTGCCAGCAGCCGAGGGACAGGGGCTGCTGAAGCTTTCTTT.

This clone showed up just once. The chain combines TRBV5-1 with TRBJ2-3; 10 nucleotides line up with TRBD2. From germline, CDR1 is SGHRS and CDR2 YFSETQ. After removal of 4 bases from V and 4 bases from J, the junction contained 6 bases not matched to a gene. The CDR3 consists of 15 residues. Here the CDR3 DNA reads TGCGCCAGCAGCCCACAGGGACTAGCGTCAGATACGCAGTATTTT. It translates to CASSPQGLASDTQYF.

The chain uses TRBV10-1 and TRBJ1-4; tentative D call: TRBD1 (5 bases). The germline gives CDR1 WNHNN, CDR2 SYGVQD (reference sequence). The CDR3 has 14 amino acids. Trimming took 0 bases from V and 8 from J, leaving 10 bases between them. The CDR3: CASSESGANEKLFF. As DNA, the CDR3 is TGCGCCAGCAGTGAGTCAGGGGCGAACGAAAAACTGTTTTTT.

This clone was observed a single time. The CDR3 here is CASSLGSPGDTEAFF. The CDR3 nucleotides are TGTGCCAGCAGCCTAGGGTCTCCGGGGGACACTGAAGCTTTCTTT. The rearrangement links TRBV5-4 to TRBJ1-1; a possible D gene is TRBD1 (5 bases). Deletions cut 4 bases from V and 3 bases from J, with 16 bases between. The CDR3 contains 15 residues. Per germline, CDR1 SGHNT and CDR2 YYREEE (reference sequence).

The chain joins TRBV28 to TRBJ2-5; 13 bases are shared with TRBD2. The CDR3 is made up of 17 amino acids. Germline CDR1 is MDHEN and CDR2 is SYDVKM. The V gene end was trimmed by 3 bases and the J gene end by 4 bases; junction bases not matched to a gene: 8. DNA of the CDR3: TGTGCCAGCAGTTTGGGTGGACTAGCGGGGGCGGGAGAGACCCAGTACTTC. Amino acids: CASSLGGLAGAGETQYF.

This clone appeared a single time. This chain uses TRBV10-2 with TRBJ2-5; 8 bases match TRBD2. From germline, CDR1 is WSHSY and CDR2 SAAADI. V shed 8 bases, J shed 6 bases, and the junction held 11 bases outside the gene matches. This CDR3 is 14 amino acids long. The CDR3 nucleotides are TGCGCCAGCCGGGGGATAGCGGGAAGAAAGACCCAGTACTTC. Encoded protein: CASRGIAGRKTQYF.

The CDR3 sequence is CASSRQGEGGYTF. As DNA, the CDR3 is TGTGCCAGCAGCAGACAGGGGGAGGGTGGCTACACCTTC. The gene calls are TRBV6-6 and TRBJ1-2; 9 nucleotides line up with TRBD1. CDR3 size: 13 residues. The ends lost 6 bases at V and 7 bases at J; junction bases unmatched: 6. Germline CDR1 and CDR2: MNHNY and SVGAGI (reference sequence).

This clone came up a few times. The CDR3 sequence is CASSGTRGGEQFF. The DNA of the CDR3 is TGTGCCAGTAGCGGGACGCGGGGGGGGGAGCAGTTCTTC. This chain connects TRBV3-1 (or the pseudogene TRBV3-2) to TRBJ2-1, with 9 bases that match TRBD2. The CDR3 spans 13 residues. In germline, CDR1 is LGHDT, CDR2 YNNKEL (reference sequence). J was trimmed by 10 bases and V by 9 bases; bases with no gene match: 10.

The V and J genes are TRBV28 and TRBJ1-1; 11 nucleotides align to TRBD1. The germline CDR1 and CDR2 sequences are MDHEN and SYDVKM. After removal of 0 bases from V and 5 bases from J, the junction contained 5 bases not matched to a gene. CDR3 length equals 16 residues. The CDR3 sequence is CASSLWDRGRQTEAFF. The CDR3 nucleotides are TGTGCCAGCAGTTTATGGGACAGGGGGCGGCAAACTGAAGCTTTCTTT.

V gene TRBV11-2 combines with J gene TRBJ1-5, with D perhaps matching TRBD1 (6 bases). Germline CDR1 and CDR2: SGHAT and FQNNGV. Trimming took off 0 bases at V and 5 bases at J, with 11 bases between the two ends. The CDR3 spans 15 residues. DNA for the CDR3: TGTGCCAGCAGCTTAGATGCAGGGGTAGATCAGCCCCAGCATTTT. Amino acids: CASSLDAGVDQPQHF.

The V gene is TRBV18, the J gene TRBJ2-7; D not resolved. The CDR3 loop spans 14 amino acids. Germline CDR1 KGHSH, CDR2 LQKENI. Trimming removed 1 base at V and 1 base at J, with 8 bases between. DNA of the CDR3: TGTGCCAGCTCACCACAACAGACATCCTACGAGCAGTACTTC. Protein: CASSPQQTSYEQYF.

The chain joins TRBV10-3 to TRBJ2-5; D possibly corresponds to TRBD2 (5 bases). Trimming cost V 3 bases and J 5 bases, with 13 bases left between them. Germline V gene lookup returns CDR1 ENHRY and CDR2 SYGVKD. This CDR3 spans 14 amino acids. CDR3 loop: CAISEFRGWETQYF. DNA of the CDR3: TGTGCCATCAGTGAATTTCGAGGGTGGGAGACCCAGTACTTC.